This T cell receptor beta chain was identified in a study of CD8 T cells in Susac syndrome. The V and J ends lost 2 bases and 1 base, in that order; junction bases with no gene match: 1. The V gene's germline CDR1 is SGHTA and CDR2 FQGNSA. CDR3 size: 14 residues. An input of about 0.5 to 1 ug of RNA was subjected to reverse transcription using random hexamers. It was immunoSEQ multiplex PCR that amplified TCR beta CDR3 across 54 Vbeta and 13 Jbeta. Via MiXCR, TCRdb re-called the immunoSEQ multiplex PCR reads, giving one row per CDR3 protein. The data contain about 52,000 distinct CDR3 sequences, about 92% of them singletons. Sequencing of TCR beta was performed on blood CD8+ and CD4+ T cells. This clonotype was counted once.

The sequenced sample was CD8+ T cells from PBMCs. V usage is TRBV7-2 and J usage is TRBJ2-7; 8 bases align to TRBD2. The sequence was obtained from a human donor with multiple sclerosis. The CDR3 sequence: CASSLTSGSYEQYF. Written as DNA, the CDR3 is TGTGCCAGCAGCTTAACTAGCGGTTCCTACGAGCAGTACTTC.